This T cell receptor (beta chain) stems from a study of blood T cell repertoires in COVID-19. Study-wide context: Samples of COVID-19 (acute and convalescent) were obtained from the United States, Italy and Spain.

This clone has a single count. Germline V gene data show CDR1 as MNHEY and CDR2 as SMNVEV (reference sequence). The CDR3 consists of 15 residues. The germline V and J ends were trimmed by 2 bases and 4 bases, with 11 bases remaining between them. Generated by immunoSEQ multiplex PCR, the TCRdb table keeps only in-frame clones and is missing some. This table holds some 76,000 clones, roughly 91% found once. This TCR was sampled from a man aged 55 to 70 with acute or convalescent COVID-19. Material: peripheral blood. The chain links TRBV27 to TRBJ2-2; D is possibly TRBD2 (6 bases). The CDR3 DNA reads TGTGCCAGCAGTTTAGTTGCGGGAATCACCGGGGAGCTGTTTTTT. Residues: CASSLVAGITGELFF.